The 9 T cell receptor beta chains below all came from one sample that was sequenced in a study of graft-versus-host responses after intestinal transplantation. Their antigens remain unidentified. Produced via immunoSEQ multiplex PCR; TCRdb's table is partial and in-frame only. The profile shows about 94,000 clones, roughly nine tenths of them singletons. The sample in question was unstimulated CD8+ T cells sorted from spleen or lymph node cells, obtained before intestinal transplant. Receptors originate from a human donor who received an intestinal transplant.

This clone was seen just once. This chain links TRBV11-2 with TRBJ1-2; 9 nucleotides line up with TRBD1. The CDR3 contains 13 residues. Per the germline V gene, CDR1 is SGHAT and CDR2 is FQNNGV. V lost 5 bases and J lost 8; bases outside the gene matches: 6. The CDR3, as DNA: TGTGCCAGCAGCCTTCGGACAGGGGAAGGCTACACCTTC. This sequence encodes CASSLRTGEGYTF.

The chain links TRBV4-2 to TRBJ1-1; 8 nucleotides match TRBD1. The CDR3 is made up of 13 amino acids. Germline V lookup: CDR1 LGHNA, CDR2 YNFKEQ. The junction had 3 bases not matched to a gene; V was cut back by 1 base and J by 8 bases. The CDR3 bases are TGTGCCAGCAGCCAAGTGCGGGACAGGGAAGCTTTCTTT. Translating gives CASSQVRDREAFF.

The CDR3 DNA follows: TGTGCCAGCAATACTGGCAGGGACACTGAAGCTTTCTTT. Encoded protein: CASNTGRDTEAFF. This sequence joins TRBV2 and TRBJ1-1, with D possibly being TRBD1 (5 bases). This CDR3 is 13 amino acids long. V was clipped by 7 bases and J by 3 bases, with 12 bases between them. Looked up from germline, CDR1 is SNHLY and CDR2 is FYNNEI.

This sequence joins TRBV5-1 and TRBJ2-6; 11 nucleotides line up with TRBD1. The germline CDR1 and CDR2 sequences are SGHRS and YFSETQ. V trimming: 2 bases; J trimming: 3 bases; junction bases outside the gene matches: 7. There are 18 residues in the CDR3. The CDR3, as DNA: TGCGCCAGCAGCTTTGGGGACAGGGGGTTGTATGGGGCCAACGTCCTGACTTTC. Protein product: CASSFGDRGLYGANVLTF. The whole variable domain, filled in from reference TRBV5-1 and TRBJ2-6, reads KAGVTQTPRYLIKTRGQQVTLSCSPISGHRSVSWYQQTPGQGLQFLFEYFSETQRNKGNFPGRFSGRQFSNSRSEMNVSTLELGDSALYLCASSFGDRGLYGANVLTFGAGSRLTVL.

The chain is built from TRBV27 and TRBJ2-2, with D tentatively TRBD1 (6 bases). Trimming left V 5 bases short and J 1 base short, with 14 bases between. Germline CDR1 MNHEY, CDR2 SMNVEV (reference sequence). This CDR3 has 16 residues. CDR3 loop: CASSPAGTQNTGELFF. DNA of the CDR3: TGTGCCAGCAGTCCGGCCGGGACACAGAACACCGGGGAGCTGTTTTTT.

This clone was counted a single time. The rearrangement links TRBV4-1 to TRBJ2-7, with 10 bases aligning to TRBD2. V shed 3 bases and J 6 bases; nucleotides not matched to a gene: 11. The length of the CDR3 is 16 residues. Per the germline V gene, CDR1 is MGHRA and CDR2 is YSYEKL. The CDR3 bases are TGCGCCAGCAGCCAGGAAGCCGGGACTAGCGTCGTCGAGCAGTACTTC. This translates into CASSQEAGTSVVEQYF.

CDR3 sequence: CASSLVDSYNEQFF. The DNA for the CDR3 is TGTGCCAGCAGCTTAGTCGACAGCTACAATGAGCAGTTCTTC. The chain carries TRBV11-2 and TRBJ2-1; D possibly corresponds to TRBD1 (5 bases). Trimming removed 1 base at V and 3 bases at J, with 7 bases between. CDR3 length equals 14 residues. From germline, CDR1 is SGHAT and CDR2 FQNNGV.

This clone was seen a handful of times. This rearrangement joins TRBV4-1 to TRBJ2-7; D may be TRBD1 (5 bases). There are 15 residues in the CDR3. The germline V and J ends were trimmed by 1 base and 0 bases, with 10 bases remaining between them. From germline, CDR1 is MGHRA and CDR2 YSYEKL. The CDR3 sequence is CASSQVGQSSYEQYF. The CDR3 DNA reads as TGCGCCAGCAGCCAAGTGGGGCAGAGCTCCTACGAGCAGTACTTC.

This chain joins TRBV21-1 and TRBJ2-7; the D call TRBD2 from the table was never checked on the DNA. TRBV21-1 counts as a pseudogene. The CDR3 contains 18 residues. In nucleotides, the CDR3 is TGTGCCAGCAGCAAAGGGTCTGAAGCGGATCCCGGGACCTACGAGCAGTACTTC. This gives the protein CASSKGSEADPGTYEQYF.